The sequence of this T cell receptor beta chain was determined in a study of early T cells in non-severe SARS-CoV-2 infection. Across the whole study: RNA in bulk from unsorted whole blood was sequenced, and chains were unpaired.

The TCR library protocol attached unique molecular identifiers to the individual cDNA molecules. TCRdb reanalysed the 5' RACE reads using MiXCR and keeps one entry per CDR3 protein. Among more than 50,000 distinct CDR3 sequences, around 13% were seen once, and the ten largest hold 4.8%. This clonotype was found many times. The germline V gene encodes CDR1 DFQATT and CDR2 SNEGSKA (reference sequence). There are 13 residues in the CDR3. With 2 bases removed from V and 4 bases from J, the gap between germline ends came to 11 bases. The clonotype was recovered from an adult who was a healthcare worker with PCR-confirmed SARS-CoV-2 infection or an uninfected control (not recorded which). The specimen was whole blood. V gene TRBV20-1 combines with J gene TRBJ2-5; perhaps TRBD2 as D (6 bases). CDR3: CSARRAGLETQYF. The DNA for the CDR3 is TGCAGTGCTAGAAGAGCGGGCCTAGAGACCCAGTACTTC.